This TCR beta chain was sequenced for a study of graft-versus-host responses after intestinal transplantation. Whole-study context: For approximately 3 years after anti-thymocyte globulin induction, all recipients took tacrolimus and steroids. Findings and caveats of the study: Some patients had graft-donor T cell macrochimerism. In their allografts, the ratios of graft-versus-host to host-versus-graft T cell clones were high. Detected in recipient marrow were GvH clones, some of which were first observed in ileum or blood.

As for this clone: The antigen remains undetermined.

Repertoires were generated with immunoSEQ multiplex PCR, while TCRdb's copy carries only in-frame clones and drops some. This table has about 88,000 clones, less than 95% appearing once. The CDR3 spans 15 residues. CDR1 LGHNA and CDR2 YNFKEQ come from the germline V gene. J lost 3 bases, V lost 5 bases, and 8 bases had no gene match. Source: unstimulated CD4+ T cells sorted from spleen or lymph node cells, taken before transplant. This TCR came from a human donor who was the organ donor for an intestinal transplant. This chain connects TRBV4-2 to TRBJ1-1; 8 positions match TRBD1. The CDR3 nucleotides are TGTGCCAGCAGCTATCGACAGGGGATGGACACTGAAGCTTTCTTT. It specifies CASSYRQGMDTEAFF.